The source of this T cell receptor beta chain is a study of blood T cell repertoires in COVID-19. Study details: Sources were T cells, B-cell-depleted T cells, or PBMCs; the material itself was cDNA or gDNA.

Study processing details: Estimation of nucleated cell counts relied on the amplification of reference gene primers. Assay used: immunoSEQ multiplex PCR; TCRdb lists only in-frame clones, some missing. V, J and clone size are those of that table, while D and trimming were read from the DNA. Among 300,000 to 400,000 clones listed, 88% were seen once. Looked up from germline, CDR1 is SGHRS and CDR2 is YFSETQ. The CDR3 covers 15 residues. Trimming took 2 bases from V and 2 from J, leaving 14 bases between them. The sequenced sample was peripheral blood. The gene calls are TRBV5-1 and TRBJ2-7, with D possibly matching TRBD2 (5 bases). This TCR was sampled from a woman between 45 and 60 years old with active or convalescent COVID-19. The CDR3 DNA is TGCGCCAGCAGCTTTGAGGGATCGGGGACCTACGAGCAGTACTTC. This gives the protein CASSFEGSGTYEQYF.